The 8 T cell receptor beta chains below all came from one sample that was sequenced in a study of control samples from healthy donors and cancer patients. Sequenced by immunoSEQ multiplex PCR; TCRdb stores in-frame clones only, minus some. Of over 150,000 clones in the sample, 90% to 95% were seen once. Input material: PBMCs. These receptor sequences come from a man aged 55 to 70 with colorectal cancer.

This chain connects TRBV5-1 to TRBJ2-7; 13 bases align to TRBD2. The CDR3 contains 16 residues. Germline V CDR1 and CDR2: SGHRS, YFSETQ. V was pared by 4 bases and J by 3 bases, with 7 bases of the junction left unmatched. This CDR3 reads CASSVTSGGLHYEQYF. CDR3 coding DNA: TGCGCCAGCAGCGTGACTAGCGGGGGGCTTCACTACGAGCAGTACTTC. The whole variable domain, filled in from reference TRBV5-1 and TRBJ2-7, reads KAGVTQTPRYLIKTRGQQVTLSCSPISGHRSVSWYQQTPGQGLQFLFEYFSETQRNKGNFPGRFSGRQFSNSRSEMNVSTLELGDSALYLCASSVTSGGLHYEQYFGPGTRLTVT.

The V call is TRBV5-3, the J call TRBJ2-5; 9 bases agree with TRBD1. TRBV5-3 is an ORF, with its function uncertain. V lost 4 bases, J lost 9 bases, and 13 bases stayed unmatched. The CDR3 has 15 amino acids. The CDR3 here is CARSQYYRGLEAQYF. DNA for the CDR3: TGTGCCAGAAGCCAGTATTACAGGGGGCTCGAGGCCCAGTACTTC.

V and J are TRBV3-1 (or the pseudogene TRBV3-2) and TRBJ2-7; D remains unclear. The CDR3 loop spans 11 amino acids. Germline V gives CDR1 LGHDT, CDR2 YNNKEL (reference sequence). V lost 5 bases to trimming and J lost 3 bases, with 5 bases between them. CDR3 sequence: CASSSNYEQYF. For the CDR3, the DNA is TGTGCCAGCAGCTCCAACTACGAGCAGTACTTC.

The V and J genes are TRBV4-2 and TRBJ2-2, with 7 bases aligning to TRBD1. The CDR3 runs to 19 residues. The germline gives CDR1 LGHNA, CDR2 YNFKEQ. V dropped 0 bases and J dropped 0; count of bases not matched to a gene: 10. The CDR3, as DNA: TGTGCCAGCAGCCAAGATGGGACAGTCCATCTTGCGAACACCGGGGAGCTGTTTTTT. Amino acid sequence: CASSQDGTVHLANTGELFF.

Here the CDR3 reads CASSDTNRDRINYGYTF. The CDR3 DNA reads as TGTGCCAGCAGCGATACAAATCGGGACAGAATTAACTATGGCTACACCTTC. This rearrangement joins TRBV28 to TRBJ1-2; 7 nucleotides agree with TRBD1. V lost 6 bases, J lost 1 base, and 14 bases stayed unmatched. Germline CDR1 is MDHEN and CDR2 is SYDVKM. The CDR3 is 17 amino acids.

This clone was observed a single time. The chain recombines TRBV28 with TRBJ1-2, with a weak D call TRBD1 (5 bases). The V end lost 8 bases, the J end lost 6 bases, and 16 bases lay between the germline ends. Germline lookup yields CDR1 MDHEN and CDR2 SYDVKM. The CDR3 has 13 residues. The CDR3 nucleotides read TGTGCCAGCGGGACTTTATCCGATCATGGCTACACCTTC. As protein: CASGTLSDHGYTF.

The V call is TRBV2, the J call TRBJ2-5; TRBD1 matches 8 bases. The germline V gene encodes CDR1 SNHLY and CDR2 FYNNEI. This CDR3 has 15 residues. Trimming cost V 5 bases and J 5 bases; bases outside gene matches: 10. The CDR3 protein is CASSFDRGVVETQYF. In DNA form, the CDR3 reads TGTGCCAGCAGTTTCGACAGGGGAGTCGTGGAGACCCAGTACTTC.

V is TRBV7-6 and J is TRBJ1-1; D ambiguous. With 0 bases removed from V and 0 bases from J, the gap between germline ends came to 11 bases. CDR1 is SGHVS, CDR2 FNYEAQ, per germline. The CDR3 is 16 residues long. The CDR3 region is CASSLAQTGMNTEAFF. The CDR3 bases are TGTGCCAGCAGCTTAGCGCAGACGGGTATGAACACTGAAGCTTTCTTT.